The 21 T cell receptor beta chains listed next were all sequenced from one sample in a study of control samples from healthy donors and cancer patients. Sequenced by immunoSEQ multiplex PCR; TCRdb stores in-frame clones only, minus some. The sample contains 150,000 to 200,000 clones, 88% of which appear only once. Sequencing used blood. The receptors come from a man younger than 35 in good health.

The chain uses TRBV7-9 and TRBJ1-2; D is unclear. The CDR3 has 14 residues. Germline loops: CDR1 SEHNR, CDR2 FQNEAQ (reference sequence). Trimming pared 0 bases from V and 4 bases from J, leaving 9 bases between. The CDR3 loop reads CASSLAGSPYGYTF. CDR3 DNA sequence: TGTGCCAGCAGCTTAGCGGGCAGTCCCTATGGCTACACCTTC. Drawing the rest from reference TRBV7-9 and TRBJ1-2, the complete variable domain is DTGVSQNPRHKITKRGQNVTFRCDPISEHNRLYWYRQTLGQGPEFLTYFQNEAQLEKSRLLSDRFSAERPKGSFSTLEIQRTEQGDSAMYLCASSLAGSPYGYTFGSGTRLTVV.

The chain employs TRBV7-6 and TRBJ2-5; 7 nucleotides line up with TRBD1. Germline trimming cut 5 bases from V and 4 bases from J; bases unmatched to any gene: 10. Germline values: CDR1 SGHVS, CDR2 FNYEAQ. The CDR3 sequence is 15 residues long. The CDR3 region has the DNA TGTGCCAGCAGCCCACAGGGGAGAGTCAGAGAGACCCAGTACTTC. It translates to CASSPQGRVRETQYF.

This chain's CDR3 is CASSQDDTGMQPQHF. The DNA of the CDR3 is TGCGCCAGCAGCCAAGATGATACAGGGATGCAGCCCCAGCATTTT. V and J are TRBV4-1 and TRBJ1-5; D may be TRBD1 (6 bases). V lost 0 bases and J 7 bases, leaving 13 bases between the germline ends. There are 15 residues in the CDR3. Per germline, CDR1 MGHRA and CDR2 YSYEKL.

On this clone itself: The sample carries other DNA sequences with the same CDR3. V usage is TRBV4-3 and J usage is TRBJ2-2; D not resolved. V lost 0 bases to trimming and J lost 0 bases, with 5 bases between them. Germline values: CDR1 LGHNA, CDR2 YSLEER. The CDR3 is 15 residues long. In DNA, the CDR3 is TGCGCCAGCAGCCAAGACTTGGCGAACACCGGGGAGCTGTTTTTT. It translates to CASSQDLANTGELFF.

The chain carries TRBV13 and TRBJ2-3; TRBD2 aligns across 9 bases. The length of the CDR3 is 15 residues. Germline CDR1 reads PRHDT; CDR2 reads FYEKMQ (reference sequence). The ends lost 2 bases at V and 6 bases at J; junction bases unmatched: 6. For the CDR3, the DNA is TGTGCCAGCAGCTTAAGGCGGGGGGGCCCCGATACGCAGTATTTT. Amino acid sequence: CASSLRRGGPDTQYF.

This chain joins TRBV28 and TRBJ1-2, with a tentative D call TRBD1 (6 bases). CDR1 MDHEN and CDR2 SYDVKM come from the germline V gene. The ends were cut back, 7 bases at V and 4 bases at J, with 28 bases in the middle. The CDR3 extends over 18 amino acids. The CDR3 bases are TGTGCCAGCAACCCTTCTCGACAGGACCCCACTTGGGGCTATGGCTACACCTTC. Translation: CASNPSRQDPTWGYGYTF.

CDR3 sequence reads: CASGLDAQETQYF. DNA of the CDR3: TGTGCTAGTGGTTTGGACGCCCAAGAGACCCAGTACTTC. The rearrangement uses TRBV12-5 and TRBJ2-5; D not certain. Trimming removed 1 base from V and 1 base from J, with 4 bases in between. CDR3 length equals 13 residues. The germline V gene has CDR1 LGHNT and CDR2 FRNRAP.

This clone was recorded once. In nucleotides, the CDR3 is TGTGCCAGCAGCCCCGGGACAGGGAGTTTAGAGACCCAGTACTTC. It translates to CASSPGTGSLETQYF. The genes are TRBV5-4 and TRBJ2-5; the match to TRBD1 covers 9 bases. The CDR3 spans 15 residues. Germline loops: CDR1 SGHNT, CDR2 YYREEE (reference sequence). The junction had 8 bases not matched to a gene; V was cut back by 4 bases and J by 4 bases.

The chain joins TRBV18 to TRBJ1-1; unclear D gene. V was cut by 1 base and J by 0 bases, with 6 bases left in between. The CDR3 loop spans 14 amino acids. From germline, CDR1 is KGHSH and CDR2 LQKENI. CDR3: CASSPLNLNTEAFF. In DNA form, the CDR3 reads TGTGCCAGCTCACCACTTAACTTGAACACTGAAGCTTTCTTT.

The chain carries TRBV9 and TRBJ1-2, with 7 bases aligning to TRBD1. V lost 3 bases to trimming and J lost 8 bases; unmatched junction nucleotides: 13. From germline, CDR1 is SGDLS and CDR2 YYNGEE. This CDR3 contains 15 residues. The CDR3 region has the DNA TGTGCCAGCAGCGCAATGACAGGGTCGGGGGGAGGCTACACCTTC. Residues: CASSAMTGSGGGYTF.

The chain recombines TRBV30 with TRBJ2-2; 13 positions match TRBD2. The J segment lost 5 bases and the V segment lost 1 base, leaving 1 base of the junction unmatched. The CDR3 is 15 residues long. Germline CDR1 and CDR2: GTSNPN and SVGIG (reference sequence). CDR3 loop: CAWSAGLAGTGELFF. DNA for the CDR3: TGTGCCTGGAGTGCGGGACTAGCGGGGACCGGGGAGCTGTTTTTT.

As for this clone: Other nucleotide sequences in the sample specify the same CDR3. Here the CDR3 DNA reads TGTGCCAGCTCACCACAGGGGGCTGGAAACACCATATATTTT. Residues: CASSPQGAGNTIYF. The chain links TRBV18 to TRBJ1-3; D may be TRBD1 (6 bases). The germline gives CDR1 KGHSH, CDR2 LQKENI. Trimming took 1 base from V and 2 from J, leaving 6 bases between them. The CDR3 consists of 14 residues.

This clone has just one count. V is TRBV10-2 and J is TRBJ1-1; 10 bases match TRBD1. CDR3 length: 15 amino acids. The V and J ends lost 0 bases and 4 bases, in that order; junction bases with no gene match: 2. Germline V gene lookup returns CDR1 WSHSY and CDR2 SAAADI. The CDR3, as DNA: TGCGCCAGCAGTGAGTCGGGGACAGGGGTCACTGAAGCTTTCTTT. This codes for CASSESGTGVTEAFF.

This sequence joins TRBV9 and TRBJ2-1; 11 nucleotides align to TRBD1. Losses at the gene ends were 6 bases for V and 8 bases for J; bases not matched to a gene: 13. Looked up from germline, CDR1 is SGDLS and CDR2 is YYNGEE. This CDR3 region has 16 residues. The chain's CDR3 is CASTLLGTGGVDEQFF. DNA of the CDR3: TGTGCCAGCACTCTCCTAGGGACAGGGGGTGTCGATGAGCAGTTCTTC.

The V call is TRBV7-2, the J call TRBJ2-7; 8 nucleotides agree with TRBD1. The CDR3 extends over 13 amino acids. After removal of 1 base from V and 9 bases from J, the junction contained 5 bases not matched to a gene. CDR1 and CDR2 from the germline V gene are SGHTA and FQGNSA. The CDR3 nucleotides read TGTGCCAGCAGCTTAGAGAGGACAGGGCGGCAGTACTTC. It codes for CASSLERTGRQYF.

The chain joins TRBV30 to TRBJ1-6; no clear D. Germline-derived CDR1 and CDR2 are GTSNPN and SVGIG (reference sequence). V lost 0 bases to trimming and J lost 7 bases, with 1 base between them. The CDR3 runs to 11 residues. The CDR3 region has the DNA TGTGCCTGGAGTGTAAATTCACCCCTCCACTTT. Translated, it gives CAWSVNSPLHF.

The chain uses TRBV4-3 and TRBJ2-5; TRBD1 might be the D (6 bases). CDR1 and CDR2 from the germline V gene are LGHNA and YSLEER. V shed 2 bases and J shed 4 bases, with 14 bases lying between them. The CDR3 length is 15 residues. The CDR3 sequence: CASSQTGTPGETQYF. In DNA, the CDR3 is TGCGCCAGCAGCCAAACCGGGACACCGGGAGAGACCCAGTACTTC.

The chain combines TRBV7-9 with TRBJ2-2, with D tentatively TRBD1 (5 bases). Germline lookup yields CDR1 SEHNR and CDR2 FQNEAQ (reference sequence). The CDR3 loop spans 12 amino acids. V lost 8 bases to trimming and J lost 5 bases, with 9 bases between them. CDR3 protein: CASGTGTGELFF. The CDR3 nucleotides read TGTGCCAGCGGAACAGGAACCGGGGAGCTGTTTTTT.

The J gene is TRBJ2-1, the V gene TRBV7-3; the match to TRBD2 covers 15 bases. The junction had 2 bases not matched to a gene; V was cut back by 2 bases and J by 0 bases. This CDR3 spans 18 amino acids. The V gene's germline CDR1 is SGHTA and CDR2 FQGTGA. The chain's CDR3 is CASSLWGLAGGSYNEQFF. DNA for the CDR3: TGTGCCAGCAGCTTATGGGGACTAGCGGGGGGCTCCTACAATGAGCAGTTCTTC.

Here the CDR3 reads CAWSWSDNEQFF. The CDR3 coding sequence is TGTGCCTGGAGTTGGAGCGACAATGAGCAGTTCTTC. The chain carries TRBV30 and TRBJ2-1; D unresolved. CDR1 is GTSNPN, CDR2 SVGIG, per germline (reference sequence). The CDR3 loop spans 12 amino acids. The V and J ends lost 2 bases and 5 bases respectively, with 7 bases between them.

CDR3 nucleotide sequence: TGCGCCAGCAGCCAAGGGGGGCTAACCCCGCCAGATACGCAGTATTTT. Encoded protein: CASSQGGLTPPDTQYF. The rearrangement uses TRBV4-1 and TRBJ2-3; D is possibly TRBD1 (6 bases). In germline, CDR1 is MGHRA, CDR2 YSYEKL. V was pared by 1 base and J by 4 bases, with 15 bases between. The CDR3 covers 16 residues.